This is a list of T cell receptor beta chains from one sample in a study of blood T cell repertoires in COVID-19. Data came from immunoSEQ multiplex PCR; TCRdb stores just in-frame clones and leaves some out. The sample yields about 270,000 clones, 75% to 85% seen once. The source material was PBMCs or T cells enriched from blood (not recorded which). The origin of the receptors is a woman between 50 and 59 years old with acute COVID-19. Each CDR3 is given with its conserved first and last residue. Fields, in order: V gene, clone size, J gene, D gene, CDR3 DNA, CDR3 protein. The D gene is left open where the match is weak. Clone sizes are given selectively: once, few, many, or a class where the clone is expanded.

>TRBV7-2|.|TRBJ2-2|.
TGTGCCAGCAGCTTAGGGGGGCAGGGTAGCACCGGGGAGCTGTTTTTT
CASSLGGQGSTGELFF
>TRBV18|few|TRBJ2-1|TRBD2
TGTGCCAGCTCCCCCGGGGGGTTCAATGAGCAGTTCTTC
CASSPGGFNEQFF
>TRBV12-3/TRBV12-4|.|TRBJ1-5|.
TGTGCCAGCAGTTCATCGTCAGATCAGCCCCAGCATTTT
CASSSSSDQPQHF
>TRBV6-5|.|TRBJ2-7|TRBD1
TGTGCCAGCAGTCCGGGACAGGGTCTTGACGAGCAGTACTTC
CASSPGQGLDEQYF
>TRBV4-3|.|TRBJ1-3|.
TGCGCCAGCAGCCCTGATGCGAGCTCTGGAAACACCATATATTTT
CASSPDASSGNTIYF
>TRBV7-2|.|TRBJ2-7|.
TGTGCCAGCAGCTTAGCCCACAGCCGGAACTACGAGCAGTACTTC
CASSLAHSRNYEQYF
>TRBV4-1|.|TRBJ2-1|TRBD2
TGCGCCAGCAGCGGAGCGGGGGGGCCGCGGAATGAGCAGTTCTTC
CASSGAGGPRNEQFF
>TRBV7-3|.|TRBJ2-1|TRBD1
TGTGCCAGCAGCTTAGATGAGGGGGCGCATCAATTCTTC
CASSLDEGAHQFF
>TRBV21-1|.|TRBJ1-1|.
TGTGCCAGGGCGGACAGAAGTGACAGTTTGAACACTGAAGCTTTCTTT
CARADRSDSLNTEAFF
>TRBV19|.|TRBJ1-2|TRBD1
TGTGCCAGTCGGCGAAAGTCCGGGACAGGGGAGGGGTATGGCTACACCTTC
CASRRKSGTGEGYGYTF
>TRBV5-5|.|TRBJ2-2|.
TGTGCCAGCAGCTTGGCCGGGGAGGAAAGGAACACCGGGGAGCTGTTTTTT
CASSLAGEERNTGELFF
>TRBV29-1|.|TRBJ1-1|.
TGCAGCGGGCAGATGAACACTGAAGCTTTCTTT
CSGQMNTEAFF
>TRBV7-9|.|TRBJ2-1|.
TGTGCCAGCAGCTCCCTTTCGGGGAGGTCCTACAATGAGCAGTTCTTC
CASSSLSGRSYNEQFF
>TRBV3-1/TRBV3-2|.|TRBJ1-2|.
TGTGCCAGCACGAGGAGTCGTGTAGATAACTATGGCTACACCTTC
CASTRSRVDNYGYTF
>TRBV18|.|TRBJ2-7|TRBD2
TGTGCCAGCTCCGAGCGGGGGAACTACTACGAGCAGTACTTC
CASSERGNYYEQYF
>TRBV6-5|.|TRBJ2-1|TRBD2
TGTGCCAGCAGTTCTCCCGGGCAGCGGGACTACAATGAGCAGTTCTTC
CASSSPGQRDYNEQFF
>TRBV7-2|.|TRBJ1-1|TRBD1
TGTGCCAGCAGCCCTGGGACAGGGTACCTGAACACTGAAGCTTTCTTT
CASSPGTGYLNTEAFF
>TRBV19|.|TRBJ1-5|TRBD1
TGTGCCAGTCGGACAGGGACCCAGCCCCAGCATTTT
CASRTGTQPQHF
>TRBV19|.|TRBJ1-1|TRBD1
TGTGCCACCGGACAGGGGGCAAACACTGAAGCTTTCTTT
CATGQGANTEAFF
>TRBV19|.|TRBJ1-2|TRBD1
TGTGCCAGTAGTATAAAACTCTCGACAGGGAACGGCTACACCTTC
CASSIKLSTGNGYTF
>TRBV9|.|TRBJ1-1|.
TGTGCCAGCAGCGTAGCTACCGGGGTCCCGAATTTATGGAACACTGAAGCTTTCTTT
CASSVATGVPNLWNTEAFF
>TRBV14|once|TRBJ2-7|.
TGTGCCAGCAGCCAGTATCTGGAGCAGTACTTC
CASSQYLEQYF
>TRBV10-1|.|TRBJ2-1|TRBD2
TGCGCCAGCTCCCACGGGGGGGATGAGCAGTTCTTC
CASSHGGDEQFF
>TRBV6-9|.|TRBJ2-7|.
TGTGCCAGCAGTTACGTACTAGCTAGGTTTGAGCAGTACTTC
CASSYVLARFEQYF
>TRBV5-4|.|TRBJ2-7|TRBD1
TGTGCCAGCAGCACGGGACAGGGGGGGCGTGAGCAGTACTTC
CASSTGQGGREQYF
>TRBV3-1/TRBV3-2|.|TRBJ2-3|.
TGTGCCAGCAGCCAAGGGAGGCTAGATACGCAGTATTTT
CASSQGRLDTQYF
>TRBV7-2|.|TRBJ1-2|.
TGTGCCAGCAGCCAGGACAGCGGTCTCAGTGGCTACACCTTC
CASSQDSGLSGYTF
>TRBV9|few|TRBJ2-6|TRBD1
TGTGCCAGCAGCGTTCGACAGGGGACTTACACTGGGGCCAACGTCCTGACTTTC
CASSVRQGTYTGANVLTF
>TRBV6-1|few|TRBJ1-5|TRBD1
TGTGCCAGCAGTGGGACAGGGGGCGCGGGCAATCAGCCCCAGCATTTT
CASSGTGGAGNQPQHF
>TRBV18|.|TRBJ1-4|.
TGTGCCAGCTCACCGCGGGGTATGGATGAAAAACTGTTTTTT
CASSPRGMDEKLFF
>TRBV6-2/TRBV6-3|.|TRBJ2-2|.
TGTGCCAGCAGTTACCCGTCAGAGGGCGGGGAGCTGTTTTTT
CASSYPSEGGELFF
>TRBV10-3|few|TRBJ2-7|TRBD1
TGTGCCGCCCGACAGGGGGCTGATCCCTCCTACGAGCAGTACTTC
CAARQGADPSYEQYF
>TRBV19|.|TRBJ1-5|.
TGTGCCACCACGGACAGCCTAGAGCGCAATCAGCCCCAGCATTTT
CATTDSLERNQPQHF
>TRBV9|.|TRBJ1-1|.
TGTGCCAGCAGCACCCGGACAGTTGGGACTGAAGCTTTCTTT
CASSTRTVGTEAFF
>TRBV15|.|TRBJ2-3|.
TGTGCCACCAGCCCAGCGGTAGATACGCAGTATTTT
CATSPAVDTQYF
>TRBV7-8|.|TRBJ1-1|.
TGTGCCAGCAGCTTACAAGGGAGGACTGAAGCTTTCTTT
CASSLQGRTEAFF
>TRBV7-6|.|TRBJ2-1|.
TGTGCCAGCAGCTCCCGGGGGAGCTCCTACAATGAGCAGTTCTTC
CASSSRGSSYNEQFF
>TRBV27|.|TRBJ1-3|TRBD1
TGTGCCAGCAGCCCTGGGACAGGGGCTGGAAACACCATATATTTT
CASSPGTGAGNTIYF
>TRBV6-5|.|TRBJ1-5|.
TGTGCCAGCAGGAGACAGGCGAATAGCAATCAGCCCCAGCATTTT
CASRRQANSNQPQHF
>TRBV6-5|.|TRBJ1-5|.
TGTGCCAGCAGAACCAGGAATCAGCCCCAGCATTTT
CASRTRNQPQHF
>TRBV6-5|.|TRBJ1-1|TRBD1
TGTGCCAGCAGTACCCCAGGGGGGAGGACTGAAGCTTTCTTT
CASSTPGGRTEAFF
>TRBV12-2|.|TRBJ1-1|.
TGTGCAAGTCGCCCCTCAAGGACAGGGCTGAACACTGAAGCTTTCTTT
CASRPSRTGLNTEAFF
>TRBV29-1|.|TRBJ1-4|.
TGCAGCGTTGTGGGGGCAGGGGAAGAAAAACTGTTTTTT
CSVVGAGEEKLFF
>TRBV6-2/TRBV6-3|.|TRBJ1-1|.
TGTGCCAGCAGTTACCTTGGGTCGGGTGAAGCTTTCTTT
CASSYLGSGEAFF
>TRBV30|.|TRBJ1-1|.
TGTGCCTGGAGTGTGCCGGGACACAGGCTCATGAACACTGAAGCTTTCTTT
CAWSVPGHRLMNTEAFF
>TRBV19|.|TRBJ2-3|TRBD2
TGTGCCAGTAGTGACGGGACTAGCGGGCACCCTAGCACAGATACGCAGTATTTT
CASSDGTSGHPSTDTQYF